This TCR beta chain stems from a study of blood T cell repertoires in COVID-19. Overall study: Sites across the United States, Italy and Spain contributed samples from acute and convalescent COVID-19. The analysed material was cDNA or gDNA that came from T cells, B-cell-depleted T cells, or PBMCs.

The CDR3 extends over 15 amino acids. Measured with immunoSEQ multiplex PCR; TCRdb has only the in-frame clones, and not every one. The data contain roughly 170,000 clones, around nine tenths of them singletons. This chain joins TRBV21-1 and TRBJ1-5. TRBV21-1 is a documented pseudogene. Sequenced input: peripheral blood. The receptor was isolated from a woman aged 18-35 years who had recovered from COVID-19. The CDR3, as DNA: TGTGCCAGCAGCAAGAGTCTTAAAGGCAATCAGCCCCAGCATTTT. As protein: CASSKSLKGNQPQHF.